These 21 T cell receptor beta chains came from one sample sequenced in a study of blood T cell repertoires in COVID-19. Clones were read by immunoSEQ multiplex PCR, and TCRdb kept only the in-frame ones, dropping some. The repertoire holds more than 200,000 clones, with about 88% as singletons. The sequenced material came from peripheral blood. The receptors originated from a man between 65 and 79 years old with acute or convalescent COVID-19.

The rearrangement links TRBV7-3 to TRBJ2-1; 8 bases map to TRBD2. CDR3 length equals 14 residues. Germline V gives CDR1 SGHTA, CDR2 FQGTGA. V lost 4 bases to trimming and J lost 4 bases; unmatched junction nucleotides: 3. The CDR3 region has the DNA TGTGCCAGCAGCTCCGGACTAGCATACAATGAGCAGTTCTTC. Its translation is CASSSGLAYNEQFF. Using reference TRBV7-3 and TRBJ2-1 for the parts outside the CDR3, the full variable domain is GAGVSQTPSNKVTEKGKYVELRCDPISGHTALYWYRQSLGQGPEFLIYFQGTGAADDSGLPNDRFFAVRPEGSVSTLKIQRTERGDSAVYLCASSSGLAYNEQFFGPGTRLTVL.

The chain employs TRBV30 and TRBJ2-3; 9 bases match TRBD1. Germline V gene data show CDR1 as GTSNPN and CDR2 as SVGIG (reference sequence). This CDR3 comprises 12 residues. CDR3 protein: CARRTGADTQYF. The DNA of the CDR3 is TGTGCACGTCGGACAGGGGCAGATACGCAGTATTTT.

The V gene is TRBV7-2, the J gene TRBJ2-1; TRBD2 is a possible D gene (6 bases). The CDR3 is made up of 15 amino acids. Germline-derived CDR1 and CDR2 are SGHTA and FQGNSA. V lost 3 bases to trimming and J lost 4 bases, with 13 bases between them. Written as DNA, the CDR3 is TGTGCCAGCAGCTTGGCAGGAGGGCCGTACAATGAGCAGTTCTTC. It codes for CASSLAGGPYNEQFF.

V is TRBV3-1 (or the pseudogene TRBV3-2) and J is TRBJ1-2, with 7 bases lining up with TRBD1. The CDR3 runs 14 residues. The germline V gene has CDR1 LGHDT and CDR2 YNNKEL (reference sequence). Trimming at V came to 4 bases and at J to 3 bases, leaving 5 bases not matched to a gene. The CDR3 loop reads CASSPLGQDYGYTF. CDR3 nucleotides: TGTGCCAGCAGCCCGCTTGGACAGGACTATGGCTACACCTTC.

The count of this clone is one. V and J are TRBV29-1 and TRBJ2-5; TRBD1 agrees at 7 bases. The CDR3 contains 15 residues. V shed 6 bases and J 3 bases; nucleotides not matched to a gene: 13. Germline CDR1 SQVTM, CDR2 ANQGSEA. CDR3 in amino acids: CSVLSKGALEETQYF. CDR3 bases: TGCAGCGTCCTCTCGAAGGGGGCGCTGGAAGAGACCCAGTACTTC.

The chain joins TRBV5-1 to TRBJ2-7; D might be TRBD1 (7 bases). V was cut by 3 bases and J by 6 bases, with 19 bases left in between. The CDR3 is 15 residues long. Germline CDR1 SGHRS, CDR2 YFSETQ. Here the CDR3 reads CASSSGQEGVSEQYF. The CDR3 region has the DNA TGCGCCAGCAGCTCCGGACAGGAGGGGGTCTCCGAGCAGTACTTC.

This clone was observed a handful of times. The chain employs TRBV18 and TRBJ1-1; no definite D call. V lost 3 bases, J lost 2 bases, and 10 bases lay in between. The V gene's germline CDR1 is KGHSH and CDR2 LQKENI. The CDR3 runs 14 residues. The CDR3 here is CASSPFGVNTEAFF. As DNA, the CDR3 is TGTGCCAGCTCACCGTTCGGAGTCAACACTGAAGCTTTCTTT.

This clone was detected a few times. J is TRBJ1-2 and V is TRBV28; 8 bases agree with TRBD1. The CDR3 has 15 amino acids. V shed 5 bases and J 4 bases; nucleotides not matched to a gene: 9. Germline V lookup: CDR1 MDHEN, CDR2 SYDVKM. CDR3: CASSPGTGGSYGYTF. The CDR3, as DNA: TGTGCCAGCAGTCCCGGCACAGGGGGGAGCTATGGCTACACCTTC.

This chain's CDR3 is CASSPNSGQGTQETQYF. The CDR3 region has the DNA TGTGCCAGCAGTCCCAACTCGGGACAGGGGACCCAAGAGACCCAGTACTTC. V is TRBV25-1 and J is TRBJ2-5, with TRBD1 identical over 10 bases. With V trimmed by 5 bases and J by 1 base, 10 bases remained unmatched. Germline loops: CDR1 MGHDK, CDR2 SYGVNS. CDR3 length: 17 amino acids.

The chain employs TRBV19 and TRBJ2-7; 12 positions agree with TRBD1. V dropped 5 bases and J dropped 4; count of bases not matched to a gene: 6. CDR3 length: 15 amino acids. CDR1 LNHDA and CDR2 SQIVND come from the germline V gene (reference sequence). Here the CDR3 reads CASSYQGQGAYEQYF. The CDR3 DNA sequence: TGTGCCAGTAGTTATCAGGGACAGGGGGCATACGAGCAGTACTTC.

In DNA, the CDR3 is TGTGCCAGCTCATCCTACAGGGGGAACACTGAAGCTTTCTTT. This sequence encodes CASSSYRGNTEAFF. The chain has TRBV18 and TRBJ1-1, with TRBD1 matching over 7 bases. The trim removed 5 bases at V and 1 base at J, leaving 4 bases unmatched. This CDR3 is built from 14 residues. Germline assignment: CDR1 KGHSH and CDR2 LQKENI. Full variable domain (missing parts from reference TRBV18 and TRBJ1-1): NAGVMQNPRHLVRRRGQEARLRCSPMKGHSHVYWYRQLPEEGLKFMVYLQKENIIDESGMPKERFSAEFPKEGPSILRIQQVVRGDSAAYFCASSSYRGNTEAFFGQGTRLTVV.

This chain uses TRBV10-3 with TRBJ2-5; 9 bases are a match to TRBD1. The J segment lost 2 bases and the V segment lost 6 bases, leaving 4 bases of the junction unmatched. The CDR3 sequence is 14 residues long. The germline V gene encodes CDR1 ENHRY and CDR2 SYGVKD. In DNA form, the CDR3 reads TGTGCCATCAGAGGGGACAGGGTGCAAGAGACCCAGTACTTC. This sequence encodes CAIRGDRVQETQYF.

The rearrangement links TRBV5-1 to TRBJ1-6; D perhaps matches TRBD1 (6 bases). Germline CDR1 SGHRS, CDR2 YFSETQ. Between the trimmed V and J ends, which lost 0 bases and 7 bases, there was a span of 8 bases. This CDR3 is 14 amino acids long. In nucleotides, the CDR3 is TGCGCCAGCAGCTTGGACAGGGAGAATTCACCCCTCCACTTT. Amino acids: CASSLDRENSPLHF.

The chain employs TRBV11-2 and TRBJ2-1; the D gene is possibly TRBD1 (5 bases). Germline values: CDR1 SGHAT, CDR2 FQNNGV. The CDR3 covers 11 residues. Trimming pared 7 bases from V and 7 bases from J, leaving 8 bases between. Written as DNA, the CDR3 is TGTGCCAGCACAGGGTGGAATGAGCAGTTCTTC. This sequence encodes CASTGWNEQFF. The full variable domain, in which reference TRBV11-2 and TRBJ2-1 provide the parts outside the CDR3, is EAGVAQSPRYKIIEKRQSVAFWCNPISGHATLYWYQQILGQGPKLLIQFQNNGVVDDSQLPKDRFSAERLKGVDSTLKIQPAKLEDSAVYLCASTGWNEQFFGPGTRLTVL.

This chain joins TRBV7-8 and TRBJ1-2; D gene uncertain. V lost 0 bases and J 1 base, leaving 12 bases between the germline ends. In germline, CDR1 is SGHVS, CDR2 FQNEAQ. The CDR3 sequence is 16 residues long. Here the CDR3 DNA reads TGTGCCAGCAGCTTAGCGTATGCAGGAAATAACTATGGCTACACCTTC. Translation gives CASSLAYAGNNYGYTF.

The chain combines TRBV5-1 with TRBJ2-1; 8 bases line up with TRBD1. The V and J ends lost 0 bases and 7 bases, in that order; junction bases with no gene match: 6. CDR1 SGHRS and CDR2 YFSETQ come from the germline V gene. This CDR3 has 15 residues. CDR3 sequence: CASSLDRGTLNEQFF. The CDR3 DNA reads as TGCGCCAGCAGCTTGGACAGGGGGACACTAAATGAGCAGTTCTTC.

The V and J genes are TRBV28 and TRBJ2-5, with TRBD2 identical over 8 bases. The CDR3 length is 17 residues. Germline lookup yields CDR1 MDHEN and CDR2 SYDVKM. V trimming: 6 bases; J trimming: 4 bases; junction bases outside the gene matches: 16. The CDR3 here is CASRLGWTAGVAETQYF. As DNA, the CDR3 is TGTGCCAGCAGGTTGGGGTGGACAGCGGGAGTAGCAGAGACCCAGTACTTC.

V gene TRBV5-8 combines with J gene TRBJ1-4, with D tentatively TRBD1 (5 bases). CDR3 size: 15 residues. V lost 4 bases to trimming and J lost 5 bases, with 15 bases between them. Per the germline V gene, CDR1 is SGHTS and CDR2 is YDEGEE. Here the CDR3 reads CASSQRGTRNEKLFF. The CDR3 coding sequence is TGTGCCAGCAGCCAGCGGGGCACTCGAAATGAAAAACTGTTTTTT.

For this clone: Other DNA sequences within the sample encode an identical CDR3. The chain joins TRBV9 to TRBJ2-7, with 8 bases fitting TRBD1. The CDR3 totals 14 residues. V lost 2 bases, J lost 4 bases, and 5 bases stayed unmatched. From germline, CDR1 is SGDLS and CDR2 YYNGEE. DNA for the CDR3: TGTGCCAGCAGCGTCGGTGACAGGGGTTACGAGCAGTACTTC. Protein sequence: CASSVGDRGYEQYF.

J is TRBJ2-5 and V is TRBV14; D is perhaps TRBD2 (6 bases). Germline CDR1 reads SGHDN; CDR2 reads FVKESK. The V end lost 2 bases, the J end lost 3 bases, and 19 bases lay between the germline ends. The CDR3 runs 17 residues. The CDR3 DNA follows: TGTGCCAGCAGCCAACGACTGGCAGCGGGTGGCAAAGAGACCCAGTACTTC. This gives the protein CASSQRLAAGGKETQYF.

CDR3 in amino acids: CASSLGTGGLHEQFF. The CDR3 DNA sequence: TGTGCCAGCTCACTCGGGACAGGGGGCCTGCATGAGCAGTTCTTC. V gene TRBV18 combines with J gene TRBJ2-1, with 12 nucleotides matching TRBD1. J lost 8 bases, V lost 4 bases, and 6 bases had no gene match. CDR1 and CDR2 (germline): KGHSH, LQKENI. The CDR3 has 15 amino acids. Complete variable domain (other parts from reference TRBV18 and TRBJ2-1): NAGVMQNPRHLVRRRGQEARLRCSPMKGHSHVYWYRQLPEEGLKFMVYLQKENIIDESGMPKERFSAEFPKEGPSILRIQQVVRGDSAAYFCASSLGTGGLHEQFFGPGTRLTVL.